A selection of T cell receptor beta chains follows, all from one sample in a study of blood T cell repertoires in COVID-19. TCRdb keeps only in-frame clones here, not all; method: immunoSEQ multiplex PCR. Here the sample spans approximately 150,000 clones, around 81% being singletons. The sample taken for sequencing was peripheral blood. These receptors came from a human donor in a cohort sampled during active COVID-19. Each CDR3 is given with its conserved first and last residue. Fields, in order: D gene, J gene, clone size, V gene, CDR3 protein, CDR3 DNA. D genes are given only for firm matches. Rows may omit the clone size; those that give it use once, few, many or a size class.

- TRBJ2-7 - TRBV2 CASTSWDTQCF TGTGCCAGCACCTCTTGGGACACCCAGTGCTTC
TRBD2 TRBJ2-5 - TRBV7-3 CASSLTGGGIQETQYF TGTGCCAGCAGCTTAACGGGCGGGGGTATCCAAGAGACCCAGTACTTC
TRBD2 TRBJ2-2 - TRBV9 CASSVGAGGPHGELFF TGTGCCAGCAGCGTAGGAGCGGGAGGGCCCCACGGGGAGCTGTTTTTT
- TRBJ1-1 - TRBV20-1 CSACGQMNTEAFF TGCAGTGCTTGTGGACAGATGAACACTGAAGCTTTCTTT
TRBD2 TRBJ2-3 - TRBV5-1 CASSLSGTPTDTQYF TGCGCCAGCAGCCTTAGCGGGACGCCCACAGATACGCAGTATTTT
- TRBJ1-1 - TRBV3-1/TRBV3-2 CASSQRENTEAFF TGTGCCAGCAGCCAGCGGGAGAACACTGAAGCTTTCTTT
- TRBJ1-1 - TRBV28 CASSLPRQTGAFF TGTGCCAGCAGTTTACCGCGACAGACCGGGGCTTTCTTT
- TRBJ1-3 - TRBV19 CASSIVGSSGNTIYF TGTGCCAGTAGTATAGTCGGGAGCTCTGGAAACACCATATATTTT
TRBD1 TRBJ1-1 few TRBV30 CAWSTGDSREAFF TGTGCCTGGAGCACCGGGGACAGTCGTGAAGCTTTCTTT
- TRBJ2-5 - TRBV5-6 CASSLLVRQPQETQYF TGTGCCAGCAGCTTGTTAGTGCGACAGCCCCAAGAGACCCAGTACTTC
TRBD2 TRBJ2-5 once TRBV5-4 CASSSHGLDQETQYF TGTGCCAGCAGCTCCCACGGACTAGATCAAGAGACCCAGTACTTC
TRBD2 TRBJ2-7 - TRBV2 CASSDRTSGFSYEQYF TGTGCCAGCAGTGACAGGACTAGCGGGTTCTCCTACGAGCAGTACTTC
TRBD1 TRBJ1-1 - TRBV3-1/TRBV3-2 CASSQADRGNTEAFF TGTGCCAGCAGCCAAGCGGACAGGGGGAACACTGAAGCTTTCTTT
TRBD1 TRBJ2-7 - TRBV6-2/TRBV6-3 CASSLVRTGAREQYF TGTGCCAGCAGCCTAGTCCGGACAGGGGCTCGGGAGCAGTACTTC
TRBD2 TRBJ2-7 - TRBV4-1 CASSQDKLAGAYEQYF TGCGCCAGCAGCCAAGATAAACTAGCGGGGGCCTACGAGCAGTACTTC
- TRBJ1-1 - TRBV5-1 CASSLGAVSGTEAFF TGCGCCAGCAGCTTGGGGGCGGTATCGGGAACTGAAGCTTTCTTT
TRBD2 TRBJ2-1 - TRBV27 CASSFRLAGGPNEQFF TGTGCCAGCAGTTTCAGGCTAGCGGGAGGGCCCAATGAGCAGTTCTTC
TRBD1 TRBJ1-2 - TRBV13 CASSSSTGLGYTF TGTGCCAGCAGCTCCTCGACAGGGCTAGGCTACACCTTC
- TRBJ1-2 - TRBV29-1 CSVEGGGGVRYTF TGCAGCGTTGAAGGGGGAGGAGGGGTTCGCTACACCTTC
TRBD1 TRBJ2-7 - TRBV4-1 CASSQGDRGGGFREQYF TGCGCCAGCAGCCAAGGGGACAGGGGCGGGGGATTTAGGGAGCAGTACTTC
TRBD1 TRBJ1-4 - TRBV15 CATSKGTGNEKLFF TGTGCCACCAGCAAGGGGACAGGGAATGAAAAACTGTTTTTT
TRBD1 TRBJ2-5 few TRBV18 CASSLRRGQETQYF TGTGCCAGCTCACTTCGCAGGGGGCAAGAGACCCAGTACTTC
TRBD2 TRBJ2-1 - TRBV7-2 CASSLNRAGDTEQFF TGTGCCAGCAGCCTAAATAGGGCGGGAGATACTGAGCAGTTCTTC
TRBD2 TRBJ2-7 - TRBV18 CASSPRVGGPESSYEQYF TGTGCCAGCTCACCACGTGTGGGAGGGCCTGAGAGCTCCTACGAGCAGTACTTC
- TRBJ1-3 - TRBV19 CATSPQGLSSGNTIYF TGTGCCACTAGCCCCCAGGGGCTAAGCTCTGGAAACACCATATATTTT
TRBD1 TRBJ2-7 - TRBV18 CASSPGQSPSYEQYF TGTGCCAGCTCACCGGGACAGTCCCCCTCCTACGAGCAGTACTTC
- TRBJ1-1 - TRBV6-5 CASSPQGGDTEAFF TGTGCCAGCAGTCCACAGGGTGGGGACACTGAAGCTTTCTTT
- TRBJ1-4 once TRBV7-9 CASSFVGQGGEKLFF TGTGCCAGCAGCTTTGTGGGGCAGGGAGGTGAAAAACTGTTTTTT
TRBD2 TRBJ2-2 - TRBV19 CASKSERGATAPGELFF TGTGCCAGCAAATCCGAGCGGGGGGCCACCGCCCCCGGGGAGCTGTTTTTT
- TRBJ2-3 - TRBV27 CASSSTDTQYF TGTGCCAGCAGCTCCACAGATACGCAGTATTTT
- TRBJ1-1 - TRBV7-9 CAGLNGADTEAFF TGTGCCGGCCTTAATGGGGCGGACACTGAAGCTTTCTTT
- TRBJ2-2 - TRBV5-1 CASSRELVGELFF TGCGCCAGCAGTAGAGAATTGGTCGGGGAGCTGTTTTTT
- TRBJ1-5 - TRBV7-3 CASSLRGWGSSNQPQHF TGTGCCAGCAGCTTAAGGGGATGGGGCTCAAGCAATCAGCCCCAGCATTTT
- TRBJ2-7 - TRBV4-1 CASSQGPEIRGNEQYF TGCGCCAGCAGCCAGGGCCCCGAAATTAGGGGGAACGAGCAGTACTTC
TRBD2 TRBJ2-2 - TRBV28 CASSLVLIAGGSTGELFF TGTGCCAGCAGTTTAGTTTTAATAGCGGGAGGGAGCACCGGGGAGCTGTTTTTT
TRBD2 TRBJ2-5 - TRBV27 CASSSGTSGDQETQYF TGTGCCAGCAGCTCCGGGACTAGCGGAGATCAAGAGACCCAGTACTTC
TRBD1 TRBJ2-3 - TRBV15 CATSKSNPGTGLETDTQYF TGTGCCACCAGCAAAAGCAACCCCGGGACAGGGTTAGAGACAGATACGCAGTATTTT
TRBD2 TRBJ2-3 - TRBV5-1 CASTLLAGGTDTQYF TGCGCCAGCACCCTTCTAGCGGGAGGCACAGATACGCAGTATTTT
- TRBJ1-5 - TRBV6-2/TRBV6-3 CASSYVGSRRGQPQHF TGTGCCAGCAGTTACGTCGGAAGCCGGCGGGGCCAGCCCCAGCATTTT
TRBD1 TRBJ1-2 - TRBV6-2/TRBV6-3 CASSSTGAADYGYTF TGTGCCAGCAGTTCAACAGGGGCTGCGGACTATGGCTACACCTTC
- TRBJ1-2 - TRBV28 CASSSLRGASFYGYTF TGTGCCAGCAGTTCCCTGCGGGGGGCTAGCTTTTATGGCTACACCTTC
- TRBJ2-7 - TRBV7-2 CASSPGIAYEQYF TGTGCCAGCAGCCCGGGGATAGCCTACGAGCAGTACTTC
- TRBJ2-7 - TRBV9 CASSVAYGGPYEQYF TGTGCCAGCAGCGTCGCCTACGGGGGGCCCTACGAGCAGTACTTC
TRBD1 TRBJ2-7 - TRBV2 CASRPGTVIYEQYF TGTGCCAGCAGACCCGGGACAGTCATCTACGAGCAGTACTTC
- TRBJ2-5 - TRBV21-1 CASSKRGGETQYF TGTGCCAGCAGCAAAAGGGGGGGGGAGACCCAGTACTTC
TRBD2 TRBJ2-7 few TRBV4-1 CASSQEGLAGYEQYF TGCGCCAGCAGCCAAGAGGGACTAGCGGGCTACGAGCAGTACTTC
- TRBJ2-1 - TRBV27 CASRESEIYNEQFF TGTGCCAGCAGGGAGAGCGAGATTTACAATGAGCAGTTCTTC
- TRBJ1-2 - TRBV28 CASSTSQGGNGYTF TGTGCCAGCAGTACCTCCCAGGGAGGGAATGGCTACACCTTC
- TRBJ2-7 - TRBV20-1 CSALQAYEQYF TGCAGTGCTTTACAAGCCTACGAGCAGTACTTC
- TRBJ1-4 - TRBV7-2 CASSPAGGSNEKLFF TGTGCCAGCAGCCCCGCGGGGGGGAGTAATGAAAAACTGTTTTTT
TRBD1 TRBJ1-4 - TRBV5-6 CASSKGTGWSEKLFF TGTGCCAGCAGCAAGGGGACAGGGTGGTCTGAAAAACTGTTTTTT
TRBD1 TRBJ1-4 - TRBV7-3 CASSLRLDRDRGTKTHEKLFF TGTGCCAGCAGCTTAAGGCTAGACCGGGACAGGGGAACCAAGACCCATGAAAAACTGTTTTTT
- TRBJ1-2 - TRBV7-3 CASSLTPGVGYTF TGTGCCAGCAGCTTAACCCCAGGGGTTGGCTACACCTTC
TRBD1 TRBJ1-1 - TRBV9 CASSVDRENTEAFF TGTGCCAGCAGCGTCGACAGGGAGAACACTGAAGCTTTCTTT
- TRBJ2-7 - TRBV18 CASSPNRVYEQYF TGTGCCAGCTCACCTAACCGGGTGTACGAGCAGTACTTC
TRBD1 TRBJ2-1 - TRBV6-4 CASSDSGQGHNEQFF TGTGCCAGCAGTGACTCGGGACAGGGACACAATGAGCAGTTCTTC
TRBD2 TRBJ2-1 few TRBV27 CASSFRGGSYNEQFF TGTGCCAGCAGTTTTCGGGGGGGCTCCTACAATGAGCAGTTCTTC
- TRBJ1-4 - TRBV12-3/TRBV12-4 CASRRNEKLFF TGTGCCAGCAGGCGGAATGAAAAACTGTTTTTT
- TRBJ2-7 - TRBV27 CASISPITYEQYF TGTGCCAGCATAAGCCCGATTACCTACGAGCAGTACTTC
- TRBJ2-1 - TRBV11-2 CASSLVVTGDEQFF TGTGCCAGCAGCTTAGTGGTCACGGGGGATGAGCAGTTCTTC